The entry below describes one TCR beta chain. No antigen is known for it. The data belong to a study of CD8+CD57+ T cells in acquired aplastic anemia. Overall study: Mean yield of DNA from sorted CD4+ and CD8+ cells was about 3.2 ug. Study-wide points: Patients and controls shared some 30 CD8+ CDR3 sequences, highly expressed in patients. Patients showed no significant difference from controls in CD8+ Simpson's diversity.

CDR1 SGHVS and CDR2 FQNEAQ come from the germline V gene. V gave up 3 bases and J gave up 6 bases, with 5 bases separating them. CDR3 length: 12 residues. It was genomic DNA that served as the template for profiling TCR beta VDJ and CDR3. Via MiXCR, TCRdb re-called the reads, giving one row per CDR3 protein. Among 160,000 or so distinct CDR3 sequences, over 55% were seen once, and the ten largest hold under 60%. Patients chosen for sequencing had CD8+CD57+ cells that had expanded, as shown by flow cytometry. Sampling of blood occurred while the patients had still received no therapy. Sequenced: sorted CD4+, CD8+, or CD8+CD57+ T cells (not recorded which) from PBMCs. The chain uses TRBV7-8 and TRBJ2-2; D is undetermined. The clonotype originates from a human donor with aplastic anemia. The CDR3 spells CASSFHPGELFF. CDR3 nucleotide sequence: TGTGCCAGCAGCTTTCACCCCGGGGAGCTGTTTTTT.